Listed here are 18 T cell receptor beta chains from one sample, sequenced in a study of T cell repertoires in ileal Crohn's disease. Here immunoSEQ multiplex PCR was the method, and the copy in TCRdb shows in-frame clones only, minus some. The data show roughly 4,100 clones, about 76% seen once. The sample comprised ileal tissue. These receptor sequences come from an adult with Crohn's disease.

The chain couples TRBV19 to TRBJ2-2, with D perhaps TRBD2 (5 bases). This CDR3 spans 17 amino acids. Deletions cut 5 bases from V and 4 bases from J, with 20 bases between. Germline values: CDR1 LNHDA, CDR2 SQIVND (reference sequence). This CDR3 reads CASSRGGWGRSTGELFF. CDR3 in DNA: TGTGCCAGTAGTCGCGGCGGGTGGGGTCGGAGCACCGGGGAGCTGTTTTTT.

This chain joins TRBV9 and TRBJ1-5; TRBD1 is a possible D gene (6 bases). Germline-derived CDR1 and CDR2 are SGDLS and YYNGEE. Trimming took off 0 bases at V and 5 bases at J, with 12 bases between the two ends. This CDR3 is 15 amino acids long. The CDR3 loop reads CASSVGQGIDQPQHF. In nucleotides, the CDR3 is TGTGCCAGCAGCGTAGGTCAGGGGATTGATCAGCCCCAGCATTTT.

This chain joins TRBV7-9 and TRBJ1-5; D remains ambiguous. Germline V gene sequence: CDR1 SEHNR, CDR2 FQNEAQ (reference sequence). Trimming removed 4 bases from V and 4 bases from J, with 11 bases in between. There are 14 residues in the CDR3. This CDR3 reads CASSYTGANQPQHF. The CDR3 coding sequence is TGTGCCAGCAGCTACACCGGAGCGAATCAGCCCCAGCATTTT.

The V gene is TRBV29-1, the J gene TRBJ2-7; 11 nucleotides align to TRBD2. The germline V gene encodes CDR1 SQVTM and CDR2 ANQGSEA. J was trimmed by 5 bases and V by 4 bases; bases with no gene match: 7. The CDR3 is made up of 14 amino acids. The CDR3 spells CSVAPLAGANEQYF. DNA of the CDR3: TGCAGCGTTGCCCCACTAGCGGGGGCCAACGAGCAGTACTTC.

Only a few counts were recorded for this clone. The chain joins TRBV29-1 to TRBJ2-7; no clear D gene. The ends were cut back, 4 bases at V and 0 bases at J, with 10 bases in the middle. The CDR3 runs to 13 residues. The germline gives CDR1 SQVTM, CDR2 ANQGSEA. The CDR3, as DNA: TGCAGCGTTGGGTCAGGTCACTCCTACGAGCAGTACTTC. It codes for CSVGSGHSYEQYF.

Only a few counts were recorded for this clone. V gene TRBV19 combines with J gene TRBJ2-7; tentatively, D is TRBD1 (6 bases). V was trimmed by 6 bases and J by 7 bases, leaving 16 bases between them. Germline V gene lookup returns CDR1 LNHDA and CDR2 SQIVND (reference sequence). This CDR3 is 13 amino acids long. CDR3 residues: CASRGLGAREQYF. CDR3 nucleotides: TGTGCCAGTAGAGGACTGGGGGCGCGGGAGCAGTACTTC.

This sequence joins TRBV2 and TRBJ2-7; 11 bases fit TRBD2. After removal of 4 bases from V and 9 bases from J, the junction contained 11 bases not matched to a gene. In germline, CDR1 is SNHLY, CDR2 FYNNEI. The CDR3 runs to 15 residues. The CDR3 sequence is CASSATSGDRVGQYF. Here the CDR3 DNA reads TGTGCCAGCAGTGCGACTAGCGGGGACCGGGTCGGGCAGTACTTC.

About this clone: One junction end disagrees with the germline gene, perhaps due to a read error. The chain recombines TRBV7-8 with TRBJ2-7; 7 bases are shared with TRBD2. Looked up from germline, CDR1 is SGHVS and CDR2 is FQNEAQ. The CDR3 covers 14 residues. The CDR3 spells CASSIAGLVYEQYF. DNA for the CDR3: TGTGCCAGCAGCATAGCCGGACTAGTATACGAGCAGTACTTC.

The chain employs TRBV29-1 and TRBJ2-2; TRBD1 agrees at 10 bases. This CDR3 is built from 17 residues. With V trimmed by 1 base and J by 3 bases, 8 bases remained unmatched. Germline-derived CDR1 and CDR2 are SQVTM and ANQGSEA. The CDR3: CSVEALAGTGDTGELFF. The CDR3 bases are TGCAGCGTTGAAGCTCTAGCCGGGACAGGGGACACCGGGGAGCTGTTTTTT.

This sequence joins TRBV10-2 and TRBJ2-3, with no clear D. The V gene's germline CDR1 is WSHSY and CDR2 SAAADI. CDR3 size: 12 residues. With 10 bases removed from V and 4 bases from J, the gap between germline ends came to 12 bases. CDR3 in DNA: TGCGCCACCTCGGCCCAGGCAGATACGCAGTATTTT. It specifies CATSAQADTQYF.

As to this clone: The germline gene is not matched at one end of the junction; a read error may be the cause. V is TRBV6-1 and J is TRBJ2-7; TRBD2 matches 7 bases. CDR3 length: 11 residues. Germline values: CDR1 MNHNS, CDR2 SASEGT. CDR3 in DNA: TGTGCCAGCAGTGAAAGGAGCGGGGCACACTTC. Protein sequence: CASSERSGAHF.

V usage is TRBV7-6 and J usage is TRBJ2-1; TRBD2 agrees at 8 bases. This CDR3 comprises 15 residues. Germline lookup yields CDR1 SGHVS and CDR2 FNYEAQ. The ends lost 1 base at V and 5 bases at J; junction bases unmatched: 4. The DNA of the CDR3 is TGTGCCAGCAGCTTAGTGGTTAGCGGGAACAATGAGCAGTTCTTC. This translates into CASSLVVSGNNEQFF.

The chain joins TRBV10-3 to TRBJ1-3, with 7 bases that match TRBD1. Looked up from germline, CDR1 is ENHRY and CDR2 is SYGVKD. Germline trimming cut 5 bases from V and 3 bases from J; bases unmatched to any gene: 13. The CDR3 contains 17 residues. The CDR3 region has the DNA TGTGCCATCAGTACACGGGACAGCCCCTTCGGTGGAAACACCATATATTTT. It encodes CAISTRDSPFGGNTIYF.

The chain is built from TRBV5-4 and TRBJ1-1; 9 nucleotides agree with TRBD1. Germline V lookup: CDR1 SGHNT, CDR2 YYREEE (reference sequence). This CDR3 has 14 residues. The J segment lost 3 bases and the V segment lost 6 bases, leaving 6 bases of the junction unmatched. The DNA for the CDR3 is TGTGCCAGCACCATACAGGGGGCGCACACTGAAGCTTTCTTT. It encodes CASTIQGAHTEAFF. The full variable domain, completed using reference TRBV5-4 and TRBJ1-1, is ETGVTQSPTHLIKTRGQQVTLRCSSQSGHNTVSWYQQALGQGPQFIFQYYREEENGRGNFPPRFSGLQFPNYSSELNVNALELDDSALYLCASTIQGAHTEAFFGQGTRLTVV.

As DNA, the CDR3 is TGTGCCAGCAGCCGCCCTGGGAGCTCCTACGAGCAGTACTTC. This sequence encodes CASSRPGSSYEQYF. The chain combines TRBV28 with TRBJ2-7, with D possibly being TRBD2 (5 bases). Germline-derived CDR1 and CDR2 are MDHEN and SYDVKM. This CDR3 region has 14 residues. V lost 6 bases and J lost 0, with 12 bases in between. Complete variable domain (other parts from reference TRBV28 and TRBJ2-7): DVKVTQSSRYLVKRTGEKVFLECVQDMDHENMFWYRQDPGLGLRLIYFSYDVKMKEKGDIPEGYSVSREKKERFSLILESASTNQTSMYLCASSRPGSSYEQYFGPGTRLTVT.

As to this clone: Other DNA sequences in this specimen translate into the identical CDR3. The chain links TRBV4-3 to TRBJ1-2; 11 positions match TRBD1. CDR1 and CDR2 from the germline V gene are LGHNA and YSLEER. The V and J ends lost 4 bases and 3 bases, in that order; junction bases with no gene match: 1. The CDR3 runs to 14 residues. For the CDR3, the DNA is TGCGCCAGCAGCCTGGGACAGGGGGACTATGGCTACACCTTC. Translated, it gives CASSLGQGDYGYTF.

The V call is TRBV19, the J call TRBJ2-1; 13 nucleotides match TRBD2. From germline, CDR1 is LNHDA and CDR2 SQIVND (reference sequence). CDR3 length: 17 residues. Losses at the gene ends were 4 bases for V and 4 bases for J; bases not matched to a gene: 7. This CDR3 reads CASSTTPGLAGYNEQFF. The CDR3 region has the DNA TGTGCCAGTAGTACAACCCCGGGACTAGCGGGATACAATGAGCAGTTCTTC.

This chain connects TRBV28 to TRBJ2-2, with 8 bases identical to TRBD2. After removal of 8 bases from V and 0 bases from J, the junction contained 5 bases not matched to a gene. The CDR3 loop spans 15 amino acids. The germline V gene has CDR1 MDHEN and CDR2 SYDVKM. The CDR3 region has the DNA TGTGCCAGCTTTACTAGCGGAGCGAACACCGGGGAGCTGTTTTTT. Residues: CASFTSGANTGELFF.